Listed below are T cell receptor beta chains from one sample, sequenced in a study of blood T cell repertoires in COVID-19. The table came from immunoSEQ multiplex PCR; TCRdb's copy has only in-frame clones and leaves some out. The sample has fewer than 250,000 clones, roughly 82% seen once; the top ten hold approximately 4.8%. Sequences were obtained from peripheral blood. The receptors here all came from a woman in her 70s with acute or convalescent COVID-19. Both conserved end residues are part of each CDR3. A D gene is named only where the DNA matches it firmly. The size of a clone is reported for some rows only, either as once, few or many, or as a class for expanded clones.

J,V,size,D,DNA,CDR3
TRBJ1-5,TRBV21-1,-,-,TGTGCCAGCAGCATAAACAGGGGGAGCAATCAGCCCCAGCATTTT,CASSINRGSNQPQHF
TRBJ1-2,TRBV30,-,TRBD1,TGTGCCTGTGGACAGGGCTATGGCTACACCTTC,CACGQGYGYTF
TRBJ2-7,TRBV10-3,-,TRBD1,TGTGCCATCAGGCGGGACAGGGGAACCTACGAGCAGTACTTC,CAIRRDRGTYEQYF
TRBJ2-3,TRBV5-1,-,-,TGCGCCAGCAGCTCCTCCGGGGGGCCAGATACGCAGTATTTT,CASSSSGGPDTQYF
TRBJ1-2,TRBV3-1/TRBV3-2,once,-,TGTGCCAGCAGCCAAGGGCGGGGCGGGTATGGCTACACCTTC,CASSQGRGGYGYTF
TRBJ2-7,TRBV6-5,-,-,TGTGCCAGCAGTCCAGGGGCGGGGGATGGAAAGTACTTC,CASSPGAGDGKYF
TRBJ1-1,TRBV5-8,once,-,TGTGCCAGCACCTTAGGGGGGGCGAACACTGAAGCTTTCTTT,CASTLGGANTEAFF
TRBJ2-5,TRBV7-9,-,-,TGTGCCAGCAGCTTAAGTAGGGGAGAGACCCAGTACTTC,CASSLSRGETQYF
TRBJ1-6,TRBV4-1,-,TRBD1,TGCGCCAGCAGCCAAGATCCCTTCCGGGACAGGAGCTTT,CASSQDPFRDRSF
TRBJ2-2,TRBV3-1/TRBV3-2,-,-,TGTGCCAGCAGACAGGGAACTTACACCGGGGAGCTGTTTTTT,CASRQGTYTGELFF
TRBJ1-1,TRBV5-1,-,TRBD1,TGCGCCAGCAGCCCGACTCCCACAGGGGACACTGAAGCTTTCTTT,CASSPTPTGDTEAFF